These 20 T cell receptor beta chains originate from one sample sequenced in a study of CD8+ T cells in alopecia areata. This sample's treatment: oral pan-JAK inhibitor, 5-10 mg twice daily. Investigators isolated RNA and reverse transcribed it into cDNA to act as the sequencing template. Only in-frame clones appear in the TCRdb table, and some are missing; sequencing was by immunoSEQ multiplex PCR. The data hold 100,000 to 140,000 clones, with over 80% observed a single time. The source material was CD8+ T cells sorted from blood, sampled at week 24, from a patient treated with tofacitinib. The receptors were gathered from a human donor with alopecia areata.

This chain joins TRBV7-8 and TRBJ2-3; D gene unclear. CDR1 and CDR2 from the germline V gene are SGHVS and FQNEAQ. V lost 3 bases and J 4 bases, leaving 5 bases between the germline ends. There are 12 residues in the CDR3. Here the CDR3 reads CASSFQADTQYF. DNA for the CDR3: TGTGCCAGCAGCTTTCAAGCAGATACGCAGTATTTT.

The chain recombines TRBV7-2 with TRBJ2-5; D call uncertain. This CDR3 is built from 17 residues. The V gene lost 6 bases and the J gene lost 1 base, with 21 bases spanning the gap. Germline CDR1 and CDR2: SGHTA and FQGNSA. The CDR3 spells CASSQAYGTALQETQYF. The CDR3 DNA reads TGTGCCAGCAGTCAAGCTTATGGTACGGCCCTCCAAGAGACCCAGTACTTC.

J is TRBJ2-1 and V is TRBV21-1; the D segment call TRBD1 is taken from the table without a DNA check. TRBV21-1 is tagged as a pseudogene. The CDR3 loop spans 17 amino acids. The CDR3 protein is CASSSIQDDSSYNEQFF. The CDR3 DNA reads TGTGCCAGCAGCTCGATCCAGGACGACAGCTCCTACAATGAGCAGTTCTTC.

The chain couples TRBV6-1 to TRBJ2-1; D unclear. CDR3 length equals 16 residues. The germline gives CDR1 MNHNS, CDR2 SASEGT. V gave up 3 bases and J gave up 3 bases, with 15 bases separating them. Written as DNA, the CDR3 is TGTGCCAGCAGTGAGACCGCAGGTTTGGGCTACAATGAGCAGTTCTTC. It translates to CASSETAGLGYNEQFF.

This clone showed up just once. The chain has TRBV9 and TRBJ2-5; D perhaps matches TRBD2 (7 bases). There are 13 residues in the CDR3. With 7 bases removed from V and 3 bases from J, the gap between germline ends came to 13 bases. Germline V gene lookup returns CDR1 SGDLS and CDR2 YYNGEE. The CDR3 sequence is CASGRGTKETQYF. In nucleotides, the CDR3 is TGTGCCAGCGGGCGGGGGACAAAAGAGACCCAGTACTTC.

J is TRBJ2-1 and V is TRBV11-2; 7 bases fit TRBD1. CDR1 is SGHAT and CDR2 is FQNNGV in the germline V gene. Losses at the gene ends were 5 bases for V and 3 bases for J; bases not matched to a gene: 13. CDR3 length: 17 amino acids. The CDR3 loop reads CASSLVYRGPSYNEQFF. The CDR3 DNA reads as TGTGCCAGCAGCCTAGTCTACAGGGGCCCCAGCTACAATGAGCAGTTCTTC.

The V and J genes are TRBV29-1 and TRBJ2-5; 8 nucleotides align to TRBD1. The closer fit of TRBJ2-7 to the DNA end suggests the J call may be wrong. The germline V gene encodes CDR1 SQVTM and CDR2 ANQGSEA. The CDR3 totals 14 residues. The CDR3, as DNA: TGCAGCGTTGCTATCCCGGGACAGGTCTACGAGCAGTACTTC. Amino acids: CSVAIPGQVYEQYF.

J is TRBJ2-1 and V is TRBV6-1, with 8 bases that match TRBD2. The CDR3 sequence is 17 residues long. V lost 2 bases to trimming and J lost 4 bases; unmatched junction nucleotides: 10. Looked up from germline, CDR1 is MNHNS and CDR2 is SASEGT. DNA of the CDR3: TGTGCCAGCAGTGAAACTATCAGAGCGGGGGTTTACAATGAGCAGTTCTTC. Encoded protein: CASSETIRAGVYNEQFF.

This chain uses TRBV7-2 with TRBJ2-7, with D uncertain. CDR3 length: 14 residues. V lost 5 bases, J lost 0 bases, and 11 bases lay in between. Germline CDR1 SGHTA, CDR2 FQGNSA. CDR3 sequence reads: CASSAARTSYEQYF. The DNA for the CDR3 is TGTGCCAGCAGCGCCGCCCGAACCTCCTACGAGCAGTACTTC.

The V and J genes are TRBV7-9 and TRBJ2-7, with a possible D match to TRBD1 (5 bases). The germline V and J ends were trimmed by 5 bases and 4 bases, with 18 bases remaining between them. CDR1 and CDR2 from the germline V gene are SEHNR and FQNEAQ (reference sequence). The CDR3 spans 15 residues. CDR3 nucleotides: TGTGCCAGCAGCCCGCTGGAAGGGGATCCTTACGAGCAGTACTTC. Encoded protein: CASSPLEGDPYEQYF.

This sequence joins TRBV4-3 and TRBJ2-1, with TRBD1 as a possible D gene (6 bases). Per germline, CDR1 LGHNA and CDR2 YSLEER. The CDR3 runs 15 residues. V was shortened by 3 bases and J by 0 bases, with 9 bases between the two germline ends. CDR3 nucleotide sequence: TGCGCCAGCAGCCAGGACAGAAGCTCCTACAATGAGCAGTTCTTC. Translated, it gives CASSQDRSSYNEQFF.

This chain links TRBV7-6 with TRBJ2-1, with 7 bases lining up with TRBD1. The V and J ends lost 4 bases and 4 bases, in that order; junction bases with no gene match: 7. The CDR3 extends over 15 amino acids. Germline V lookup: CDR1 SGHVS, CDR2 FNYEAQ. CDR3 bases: TGTGCCAGCAGCTCGGGACAGTCCCGTTACAATGAGCAGTTCTTC. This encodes CASSSGQSRYNEQFF. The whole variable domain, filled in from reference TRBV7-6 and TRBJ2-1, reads GAGVSQSPRYKVTKRGQDVALRCDPISGHVSLYWYRQALGQGPEFLTYFNYEAQQDKSGLPNDRFSAERPEGSISTLTIQRTEQRDSAMYRCASSSGQSRYNEQFFGPGTRLTVL.

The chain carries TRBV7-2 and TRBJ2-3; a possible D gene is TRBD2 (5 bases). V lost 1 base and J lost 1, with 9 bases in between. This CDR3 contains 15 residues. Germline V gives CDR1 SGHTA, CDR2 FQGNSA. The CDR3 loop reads CASSLDGVGTDTQYF. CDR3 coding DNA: TGTGCCAGCAGCTTAGACGGGGTCGGCACAGATACGCAGTATTTT. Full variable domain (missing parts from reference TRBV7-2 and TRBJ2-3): GAGVSQSPSNKVTEKGKDVELRCDPISGHTALYWYRQSLGQGLEFLIYFQGNSAPDKSGLPSDRFSAERTGGSVSTLTIQRTQQEDSAVYLCASSLDGVGTDTQYFGPGTRLTVL.

The CDR3 reads CASSQDRGGTYEQYF. DNA for the CDR3: TGCGCCAGCAGCCAAGATAGGGGGGGGACCTACGAGCAGTACTTC. V is TRBV4-3 and J is TRBJ2-7; D possibly corresponds to TRBD2 (7 bases). CDR1 and CDR2 (germline): LGHNA, YSLEER. The CDR3 runs 15 residues. The germline V and J ends were trimmed by 0 bases and 2 bases, with 11 bases remaining between them.

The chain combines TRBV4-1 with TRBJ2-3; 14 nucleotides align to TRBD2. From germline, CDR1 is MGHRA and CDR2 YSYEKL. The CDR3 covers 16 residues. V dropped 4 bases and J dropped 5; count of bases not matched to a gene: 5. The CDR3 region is CASSPRLAGGVDTQYF. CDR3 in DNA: TGCGCCAGCAGCCCAAGACTAGCGGGGGGGGTAGATACGCAGTATTTT.

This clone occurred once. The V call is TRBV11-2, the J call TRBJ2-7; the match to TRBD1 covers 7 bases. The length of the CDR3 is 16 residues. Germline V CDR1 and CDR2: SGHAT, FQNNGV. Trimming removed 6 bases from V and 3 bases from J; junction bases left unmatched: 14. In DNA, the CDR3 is TGTGCCAGCAGTCACCTTCCGGGGACAGTGGGCTACGAGCAGTACTTC. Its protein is CASSHLPGTVGYEQYF.

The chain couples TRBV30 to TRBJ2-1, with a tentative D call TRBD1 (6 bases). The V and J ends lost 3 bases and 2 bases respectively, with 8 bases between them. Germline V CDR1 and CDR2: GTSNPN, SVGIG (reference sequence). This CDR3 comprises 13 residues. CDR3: CAWRDRTYNEQFF. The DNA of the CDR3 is TGTGCCTGGAGAGACAGGACCTACAATGAGCAGTTCTTC. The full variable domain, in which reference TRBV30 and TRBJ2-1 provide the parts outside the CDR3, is SQTIHQWPATLVQPVGSPLSLECTVEGTSNPNLYWYRQAAGRGLQLLFYSVGIGQISSEVPQNLSASRPQDRQFILSSKKLLLSDSGFYLCAWRDRTYNEQFFGPGTRLTVL.

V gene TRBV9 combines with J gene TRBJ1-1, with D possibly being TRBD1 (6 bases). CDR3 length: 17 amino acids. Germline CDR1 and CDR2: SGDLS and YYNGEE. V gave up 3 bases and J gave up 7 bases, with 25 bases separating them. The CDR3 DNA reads TGTGCCAGCAGCGAGGGGGGGACGGACCAGCCGGAGATTGAAGCTTTCTTT. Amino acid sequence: CASSEGGTDQPEIEAFF.

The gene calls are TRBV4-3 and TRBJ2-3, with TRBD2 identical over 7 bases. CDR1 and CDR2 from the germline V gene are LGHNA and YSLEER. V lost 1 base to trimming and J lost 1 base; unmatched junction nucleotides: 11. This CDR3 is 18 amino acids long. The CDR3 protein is CASSQGGAGLAGTDTQYF. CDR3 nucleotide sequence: TGCGCCAGCAGCCAAGGAGGGGCAGGGCTAGCGGGCACAGATACGCAGTATTTT.

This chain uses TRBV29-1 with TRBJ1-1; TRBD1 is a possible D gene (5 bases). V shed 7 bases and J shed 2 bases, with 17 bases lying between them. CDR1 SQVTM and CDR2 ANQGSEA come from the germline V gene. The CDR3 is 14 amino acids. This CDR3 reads CSAMRHGDNTEAFF. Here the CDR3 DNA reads TGCAGCGCCATGAGGCACGGGGACAACACTGAAGCTTTCTTT.